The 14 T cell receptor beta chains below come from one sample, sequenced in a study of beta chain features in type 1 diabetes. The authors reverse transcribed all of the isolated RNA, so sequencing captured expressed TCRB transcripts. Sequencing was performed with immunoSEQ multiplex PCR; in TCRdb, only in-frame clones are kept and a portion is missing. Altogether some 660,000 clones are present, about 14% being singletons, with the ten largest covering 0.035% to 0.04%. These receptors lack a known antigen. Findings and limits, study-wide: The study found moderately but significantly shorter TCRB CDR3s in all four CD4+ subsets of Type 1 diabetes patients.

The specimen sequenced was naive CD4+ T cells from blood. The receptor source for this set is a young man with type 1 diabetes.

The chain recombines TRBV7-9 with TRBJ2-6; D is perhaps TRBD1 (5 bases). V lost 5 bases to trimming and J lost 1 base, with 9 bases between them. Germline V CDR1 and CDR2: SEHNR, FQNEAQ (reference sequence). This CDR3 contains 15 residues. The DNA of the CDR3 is TGTGCCAGCAGCATCTCAGGGTCTGGGGCCAACGTCCTGACTTTC. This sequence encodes CASSISGSGANVLTF. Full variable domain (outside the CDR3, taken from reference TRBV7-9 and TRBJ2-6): DTGVSQNPRHKITKRGQNVTFRCDPISEHNRLYWYRQTLGQGPEFLTYFQNEAQLEKSRLLSDRFSAERPKGSFSTLEIQRTEQGDSAMYLCASSISGSGANVLTFGAGSRLTVL.

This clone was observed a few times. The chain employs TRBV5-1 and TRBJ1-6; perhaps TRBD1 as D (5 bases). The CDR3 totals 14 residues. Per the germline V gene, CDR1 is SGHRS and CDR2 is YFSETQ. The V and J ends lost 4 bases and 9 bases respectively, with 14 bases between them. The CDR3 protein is CASSPGTGFSPLHF. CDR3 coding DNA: TGCGCCAGCAGCCCTGGGACGGGGTTTTCACCCCTCCACTTT.

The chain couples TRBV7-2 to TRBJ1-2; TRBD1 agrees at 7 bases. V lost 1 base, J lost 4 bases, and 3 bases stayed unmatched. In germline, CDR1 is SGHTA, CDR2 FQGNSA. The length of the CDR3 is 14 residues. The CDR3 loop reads CASSLGTGAYGYTF. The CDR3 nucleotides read TGTGCCAGCAGCTTAGGCACAGGGGCCTATGGCTACACCTTC.

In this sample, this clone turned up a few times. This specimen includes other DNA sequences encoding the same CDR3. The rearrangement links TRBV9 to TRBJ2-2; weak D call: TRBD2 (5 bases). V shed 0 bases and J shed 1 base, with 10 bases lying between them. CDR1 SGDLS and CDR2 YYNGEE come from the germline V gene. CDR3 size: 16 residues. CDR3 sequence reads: CASSVALAGNTGELFF. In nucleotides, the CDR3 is TGTGCCAGCAGCGTAGCTCTAGCCGGGAACACCGGGGAGCTGTTTTTT. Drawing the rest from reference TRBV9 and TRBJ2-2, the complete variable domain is DSGVTQTPKHLITATGQRVTLRCSPRSGDLSVYWYQQSLDQGLQFLIQYYNGEERAKGNILERFSAQQFPDLHSELNLSSLELGDSALYFCASSVALAGNTGELFFGEGSRLTVL.

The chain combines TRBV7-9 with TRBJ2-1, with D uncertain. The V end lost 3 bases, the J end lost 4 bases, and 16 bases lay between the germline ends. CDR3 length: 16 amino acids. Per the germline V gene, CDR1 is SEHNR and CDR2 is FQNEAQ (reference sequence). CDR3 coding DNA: TGTGCCAGCAGCTTGCGAGGCCTAGACGATTACAATGAGCAGTTCTTC. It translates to CASSLRGLDDYNEQFF.

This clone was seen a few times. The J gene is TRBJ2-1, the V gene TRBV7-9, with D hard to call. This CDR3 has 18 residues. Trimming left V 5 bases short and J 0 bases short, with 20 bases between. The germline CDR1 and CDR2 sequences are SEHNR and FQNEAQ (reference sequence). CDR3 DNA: TGTGCCAGCAGCAAAGTGTCCCTTAAGGTTAGCTCCTACAATGAGCAGTTCTTC. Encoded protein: CASSKVSLKVSSYNEQFF. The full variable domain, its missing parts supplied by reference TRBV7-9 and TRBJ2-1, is DTGVSQNPRHKITKRGQNVTFRCDPISEHNRLYWYRQTLGQGPEFLTYFQNEAQLEKSRLLSDRFSAERPKGSFSTLEIQRTEQGDSAMYLCASSKVSLKVSSYNEQFFGPGTRLTVL.

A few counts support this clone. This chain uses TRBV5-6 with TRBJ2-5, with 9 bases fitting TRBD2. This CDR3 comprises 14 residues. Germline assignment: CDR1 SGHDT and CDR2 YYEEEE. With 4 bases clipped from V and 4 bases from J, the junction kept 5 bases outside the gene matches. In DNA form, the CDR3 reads TGTGCCAGCAGCCGTGGACTAGCGTCAGAGACCCAGTACTTC. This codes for CASSRGLASETQYF.

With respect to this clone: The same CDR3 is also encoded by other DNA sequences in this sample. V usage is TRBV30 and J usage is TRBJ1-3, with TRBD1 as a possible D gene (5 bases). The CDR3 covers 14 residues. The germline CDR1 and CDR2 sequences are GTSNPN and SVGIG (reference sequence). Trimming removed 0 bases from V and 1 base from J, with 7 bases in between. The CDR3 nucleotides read TGTGCCTGGAGTGTACCAGGGTCTGGAAACACCATATATTTT. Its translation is CAWSVPGSGNTIYF.

The DNA for the CDR3 is TGTGCCAGCAGCCGGGACACCCAGGCGAATCAGCCCCAGCATTTT. Its translation is CASSRDTQANQPQHF. The chain is built from TRBV2 and TRBJ1-5; tentative D call: TRBD1 (6 bases). Trimming shortened V by 6 bases and J by 4 bases, and 16 bases separated the two germline ends. The CDR3 sequence is 15 residues long. Germline V gives CDR1 SNHLY, CDR2 FYNNEI.

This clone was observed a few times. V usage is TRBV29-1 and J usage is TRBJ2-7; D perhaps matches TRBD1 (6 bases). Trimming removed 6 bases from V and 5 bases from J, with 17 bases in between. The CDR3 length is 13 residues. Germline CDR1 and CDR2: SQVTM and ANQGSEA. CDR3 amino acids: CSVETQGAHEQYF. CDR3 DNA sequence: TGCAGCGTCGAGACACAGGGTGCCCACGAGCAGTACTTC.

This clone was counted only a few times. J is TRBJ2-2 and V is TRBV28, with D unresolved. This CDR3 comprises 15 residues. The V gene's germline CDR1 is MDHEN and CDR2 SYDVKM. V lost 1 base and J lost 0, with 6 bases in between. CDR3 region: CASSLSTANTGELFF. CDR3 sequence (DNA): TGTGCCAGCAGTTTATCAACAGCGAACACCGGGGAGCTGTTTTTT.

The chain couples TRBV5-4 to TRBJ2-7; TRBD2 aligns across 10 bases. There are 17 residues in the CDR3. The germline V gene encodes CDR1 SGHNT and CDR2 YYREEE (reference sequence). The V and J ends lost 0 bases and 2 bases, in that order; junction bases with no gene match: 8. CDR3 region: CASSLEASGGRAYEQYF. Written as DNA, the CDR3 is TGTGCCAGCAGCTTGGAGGCTAGCGGGGGTCGTGCCTACGAGCAGTACTTC.

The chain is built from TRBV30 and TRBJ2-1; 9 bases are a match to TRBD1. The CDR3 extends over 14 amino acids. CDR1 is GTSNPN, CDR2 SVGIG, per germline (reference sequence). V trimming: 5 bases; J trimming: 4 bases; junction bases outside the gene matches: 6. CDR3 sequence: CAWAGTGMYNEQFF. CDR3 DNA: TGTGCCTGGGCCGGGACAGGGATGTACAATGAGCAGTTCTTC.

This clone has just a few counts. The CDR3: CASVNEQFF. The CDR3 nucleotides are TGTGCCAGTGTGAATGAGCAGTTCTTC. The chain recombines TRBV15 with TRBJ2-1; D is ambiguous. The germline V gene encodes CDR1 LNHNV and CDR2 YYDKDF (reference sequence). V lost 10 bases to trimming and J lost 7 bases, with 5 bases between them. This CDR3 has 9 residues.